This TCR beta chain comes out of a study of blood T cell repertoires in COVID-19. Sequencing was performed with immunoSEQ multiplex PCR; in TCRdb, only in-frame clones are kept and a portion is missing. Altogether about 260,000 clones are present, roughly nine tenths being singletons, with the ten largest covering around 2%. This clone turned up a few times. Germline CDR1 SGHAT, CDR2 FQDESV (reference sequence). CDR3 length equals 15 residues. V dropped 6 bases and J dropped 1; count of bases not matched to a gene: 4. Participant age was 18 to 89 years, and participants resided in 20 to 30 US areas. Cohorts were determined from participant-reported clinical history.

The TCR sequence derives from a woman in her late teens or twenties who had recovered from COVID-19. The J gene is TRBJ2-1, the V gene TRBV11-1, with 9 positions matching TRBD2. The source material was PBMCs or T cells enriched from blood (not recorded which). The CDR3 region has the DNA TGTGCCAGCAGAGACAGCGGGGGGTCCTACAATGAGCAGTTCTTC. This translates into CASRDSGGSYNEQFF.